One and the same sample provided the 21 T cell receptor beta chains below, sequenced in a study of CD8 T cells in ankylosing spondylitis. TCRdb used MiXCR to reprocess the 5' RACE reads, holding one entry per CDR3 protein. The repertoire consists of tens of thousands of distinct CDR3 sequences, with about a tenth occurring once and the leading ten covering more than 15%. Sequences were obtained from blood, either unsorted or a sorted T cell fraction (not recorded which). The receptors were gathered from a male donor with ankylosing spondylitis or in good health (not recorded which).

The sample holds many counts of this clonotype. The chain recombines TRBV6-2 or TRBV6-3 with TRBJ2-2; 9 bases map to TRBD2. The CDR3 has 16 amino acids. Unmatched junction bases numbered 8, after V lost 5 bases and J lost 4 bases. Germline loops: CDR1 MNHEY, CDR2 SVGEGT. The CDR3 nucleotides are TGTGCCAGCAGTCGGAATAGCGGGAGCGCCACCGGGGAGCTGTTTTTT. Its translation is CASSRNSGSATGELFF.

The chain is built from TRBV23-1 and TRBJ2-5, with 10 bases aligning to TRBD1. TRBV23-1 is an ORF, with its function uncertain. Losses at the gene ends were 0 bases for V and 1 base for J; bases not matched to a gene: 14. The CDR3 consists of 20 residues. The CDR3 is CASSQSRSDRGNFLQETQYF. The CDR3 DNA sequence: TGCGCCAGCAGTCAATCCCGGTCGGACAGGGGGAATTTTCTCCAAGAGACCCAGTACTTC.

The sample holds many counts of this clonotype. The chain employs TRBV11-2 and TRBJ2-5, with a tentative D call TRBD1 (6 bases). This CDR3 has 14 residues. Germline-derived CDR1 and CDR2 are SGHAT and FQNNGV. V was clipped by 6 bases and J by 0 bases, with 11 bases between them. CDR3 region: CASRPGQHQETQYF. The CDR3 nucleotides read TGTGCCAGCAGACCCGGACAGCACCAAGAGACCCAGTACTTC.

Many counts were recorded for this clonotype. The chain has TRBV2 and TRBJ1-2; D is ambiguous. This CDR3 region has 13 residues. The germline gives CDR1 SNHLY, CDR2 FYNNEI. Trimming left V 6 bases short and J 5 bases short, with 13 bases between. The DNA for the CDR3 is TGTGCCAGCAGCGTGACACCCGGATATGGCTACACCTTC. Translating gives CASSVTPGYGYTF.

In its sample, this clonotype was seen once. The CDR3 region is CASSYDGLRETQYF. The CDR3 DNA sequence: TGTGCCAGCAGCTACGATGGCCTAAGGGAGACCCAGTACTTC. The chain couples TRBV9 to TRBJ2-5; no reliable D call. The ends were cut back, 4 bases at V and 5 bases at J, with 15 bases in the middle. The CDR3 has 14 residues. Per the germline V gene, CDR1 is SGDLS and CDR2 is YYNGEE.

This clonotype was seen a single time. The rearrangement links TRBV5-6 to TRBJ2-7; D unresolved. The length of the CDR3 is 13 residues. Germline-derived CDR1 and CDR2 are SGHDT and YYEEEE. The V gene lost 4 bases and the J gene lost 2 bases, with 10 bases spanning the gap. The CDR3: CASSPGPPYEQYF. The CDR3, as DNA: TGTGCCAGCAGCCCTGGGCCTCCCTACGAGCAGTACTTC. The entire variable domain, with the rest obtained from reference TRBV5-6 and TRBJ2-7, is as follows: DAGVTQSPTHLIKTRGQQVTLRCSPKSGHDTVSWYQQALGQGPQFIFQYYEEEERQRGNFPDRFSGHQFPNYSSELNVNALLLGDSALYLCASSPGPPYEQYFGPGTRLTVT.

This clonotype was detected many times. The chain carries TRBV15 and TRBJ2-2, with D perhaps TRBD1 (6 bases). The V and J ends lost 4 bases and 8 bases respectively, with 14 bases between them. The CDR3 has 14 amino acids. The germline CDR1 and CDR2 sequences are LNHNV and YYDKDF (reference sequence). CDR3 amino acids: CATSNAKGVGELFF. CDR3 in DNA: TGTGCCACCAGCAACGCTAAGGGGGTTGGGGAGCTGTTTTTT. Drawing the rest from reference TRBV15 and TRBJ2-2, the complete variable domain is DAMVIQNPRYQVTQFGKPVTLSCSQTLNHNVMYWYQQKSSQAPKLLFHYYDKDFNNEADTPDNFQSRRPNTSFCFLDIRSPGLGDTAMYLCATSNAKGVGELFFGEGSRLTVL.

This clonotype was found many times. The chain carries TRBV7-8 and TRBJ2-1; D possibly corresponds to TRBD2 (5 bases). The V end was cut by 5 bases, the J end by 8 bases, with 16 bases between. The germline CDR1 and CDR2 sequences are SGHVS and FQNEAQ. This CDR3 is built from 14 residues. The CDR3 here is CASSPFGESDEQFF. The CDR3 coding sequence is TGTGCCAGCAGCCCATTTGGGGAGTCGGATGAGCAGTTCTTC.

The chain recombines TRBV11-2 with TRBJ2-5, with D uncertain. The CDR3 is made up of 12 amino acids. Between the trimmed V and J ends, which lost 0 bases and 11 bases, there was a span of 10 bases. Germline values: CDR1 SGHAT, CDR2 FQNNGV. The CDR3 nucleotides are TGTGCCAGCAGCTTAGACAGTAGTATGCAGTACTTC. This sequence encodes CASSLDSSMQYF.

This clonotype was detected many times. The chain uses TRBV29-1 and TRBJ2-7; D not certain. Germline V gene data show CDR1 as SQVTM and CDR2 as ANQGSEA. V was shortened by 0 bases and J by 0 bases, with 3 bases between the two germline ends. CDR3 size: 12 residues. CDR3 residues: CSVEDSSYEQYF. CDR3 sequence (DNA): TGCAGCGTTGAAGATAGCTCCTACGAGCAGTACTTC.

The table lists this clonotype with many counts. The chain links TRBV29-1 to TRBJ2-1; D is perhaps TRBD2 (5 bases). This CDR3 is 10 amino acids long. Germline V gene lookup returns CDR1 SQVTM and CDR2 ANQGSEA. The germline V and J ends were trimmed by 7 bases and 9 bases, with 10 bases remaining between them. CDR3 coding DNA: TGCAGCGCCGGGATCCCTGAGCAGTTCTTC. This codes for CSAGIPEQFF.

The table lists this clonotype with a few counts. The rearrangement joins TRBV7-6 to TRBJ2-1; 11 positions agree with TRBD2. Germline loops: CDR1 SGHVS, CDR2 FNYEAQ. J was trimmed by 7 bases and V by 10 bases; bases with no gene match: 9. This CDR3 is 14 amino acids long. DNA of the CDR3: TGTGCCACTAATACCGGACTAGCGGGTAATGAGCAGTTCTTC. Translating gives CATNTGLAGNEQFF.

CDR3 nucleotides: TGTGCCAGCAGCCGACAGTATAGACGGGAGACCCAGTACTTC. Its translation is CASSRQYRRETQYF. J is TRBJ2-5 and V is TRBV6-1, with TRBD1 as a possible D gene (5 bases). The CDR3 covers 14 residues. CDR1 and CDR2 (germline): MNHNS, SASEGT. V lost 6 bases to trimming and J lost 5 bases, with 16 bases between them.

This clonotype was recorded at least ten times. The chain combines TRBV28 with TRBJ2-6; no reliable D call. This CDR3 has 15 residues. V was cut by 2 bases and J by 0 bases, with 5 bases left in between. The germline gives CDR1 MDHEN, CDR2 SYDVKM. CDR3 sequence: CASSLGSSGANVLTF. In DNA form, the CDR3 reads TGTGCCAGCAGTTTAGGGTCCTCTGGGGCCAACGTCCTGACTTTC.

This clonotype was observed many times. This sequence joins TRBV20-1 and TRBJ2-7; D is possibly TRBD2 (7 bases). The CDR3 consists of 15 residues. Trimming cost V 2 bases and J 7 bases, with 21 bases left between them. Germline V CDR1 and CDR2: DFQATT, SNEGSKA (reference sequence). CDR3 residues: CSARRGGGGLGEQYF. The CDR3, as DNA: TGCAGTGCTAGAAGAGGGGGGGGAGGCTTGGGTGAGCAGTACTTC.

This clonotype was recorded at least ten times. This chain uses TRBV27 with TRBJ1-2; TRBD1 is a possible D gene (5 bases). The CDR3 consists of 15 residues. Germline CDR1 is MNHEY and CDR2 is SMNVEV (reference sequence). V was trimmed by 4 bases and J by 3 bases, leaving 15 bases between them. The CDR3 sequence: CASSSLKGPDYGYTF. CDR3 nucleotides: TGTGCCAGCAGTTCCCTCAAGGGGCCTGACTATGGCTACACCTTC.

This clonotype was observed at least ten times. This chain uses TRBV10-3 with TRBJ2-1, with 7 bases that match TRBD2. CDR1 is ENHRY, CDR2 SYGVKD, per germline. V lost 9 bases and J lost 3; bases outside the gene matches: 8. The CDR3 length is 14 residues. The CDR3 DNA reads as TGTGCCATTCGTCGCGCGGGAGACTACAATGAGCAGTTCTTC. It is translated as CAIRRAGDYNEQFF.

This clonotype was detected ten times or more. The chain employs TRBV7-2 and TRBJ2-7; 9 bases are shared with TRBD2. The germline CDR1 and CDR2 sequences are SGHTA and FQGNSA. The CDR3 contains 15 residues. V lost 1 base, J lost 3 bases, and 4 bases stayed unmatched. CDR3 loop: CASSLDSGGLYEQYF. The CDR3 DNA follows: TGTGCCAGCAGCTTAGATAGCGGGGGCCTCTACGAGCAGTACTTC.

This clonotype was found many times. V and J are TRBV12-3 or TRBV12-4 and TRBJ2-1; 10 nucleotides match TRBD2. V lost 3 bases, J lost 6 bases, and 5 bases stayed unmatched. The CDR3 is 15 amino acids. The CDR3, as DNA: TGTGCCAGCAGTTTTTCGCTAGCGGGAGCCAATGAGCAGTTCTTC. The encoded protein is CASSFSLAGANEQFF.

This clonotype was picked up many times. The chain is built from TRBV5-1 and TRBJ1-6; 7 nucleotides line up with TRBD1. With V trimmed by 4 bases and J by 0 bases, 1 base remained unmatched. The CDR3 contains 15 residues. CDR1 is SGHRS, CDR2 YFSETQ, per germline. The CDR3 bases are TGCGCCAGCAGCGGGGACAGCTCCTATAATTCACCCCTCCACTTT. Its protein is CASSGDSSYNSPLHF.

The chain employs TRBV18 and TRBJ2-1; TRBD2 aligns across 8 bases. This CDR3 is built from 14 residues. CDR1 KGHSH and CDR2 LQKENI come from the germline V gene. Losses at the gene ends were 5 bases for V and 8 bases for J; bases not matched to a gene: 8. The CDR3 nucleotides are TGTGCCAGCTCAGCTCTAAGCGGGAGTGATGAGCAGTTCTTC. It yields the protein CASSALSGSDEQFF.